The T cell receptor (beta chain) under discussion was sequenced for a study of response to subunit inactivated influenza vaccine. TCRdb recomputed calls from the RT-PCR reads with MiXCR, one row per CDR3 protein. The sample yields around 710,000 distinct CDR3 sequences, more than 11% seen once. CDR1 and CDR2 from the germline V gene are SQVTM and ANQGSEA. V was cut by 7 bases and J by 0 bases, with 8 bases left in between. The length of the CDR3 is 12 residues. The rearrangement joins TRBV29-1 to TRBJ2-3; possibly TRBD2 for D (5 bases). This clonotype originated in a man between 50 and 59 years old who received an inactivated influenza vaccine. Sample: PBMCs from blood, taken 14 days before vaccination. The CDR3 nucleotides are TGCAGCGCACGGGATAGCACAGATACGCAGTATTTT. It is translated as CSARDSTDTQYF.